Sequencing of this TCR beta chain was carried out in a study of PD-L1 blockade in urothelial cancer. Study-level background: The patients had undergone anywhere from 0 to 3 prior chemotherapy regimens. Blood gave a median approximately 150,000 T cells.

Stated time point: pretreatment peripheral blood. Method: immunoSEQ multiplex PCR; TCRdb's copy keeps in-frame clones and lacks some. The top ten hold approximately 1.3% of the sample, which has some 56,000 clones, more than 80% seen once. The input for sequencing was PBMCs, taken around atezolizumab (anti-PD-L1) treatment. The sequence was collected from a man between 50 and 59 years old with urothelial cancer.

CDR3 in amino acids: CASRETGANEKLFF. The CDR3 DNA reads as TGTGCCAGCAGGGAAACAGGGGCTAATGAAAAACTGTTTTTT. The rearrangement links TRBV6-1 to TRBJ1-4; 7 bases map to TRBD1. CDR3 length: 14 residues. Germline V CDR1 and CDR2: MNHNS, SASEGT. Losses at the gene ends were 6 bases for V and 3 bases for J; bases not matched to a gene: 4.